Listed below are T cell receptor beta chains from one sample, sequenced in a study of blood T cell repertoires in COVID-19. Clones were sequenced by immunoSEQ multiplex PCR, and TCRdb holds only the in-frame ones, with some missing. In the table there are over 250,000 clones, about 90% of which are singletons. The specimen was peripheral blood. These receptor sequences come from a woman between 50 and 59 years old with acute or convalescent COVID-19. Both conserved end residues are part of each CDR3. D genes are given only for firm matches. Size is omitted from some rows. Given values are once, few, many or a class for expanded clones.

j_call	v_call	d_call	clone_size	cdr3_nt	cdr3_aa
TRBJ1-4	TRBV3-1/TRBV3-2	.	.	TGTGCCAGCAGCCAGTTCGACCGGGTTGGGTTTGAACTGTTTTTT	CASSQFDRVGFELFF
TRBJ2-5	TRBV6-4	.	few	TGTGCCAGCAAACCCCCCGGGCGGACGGGGGAGACCCAGTACTTC	CASKPPGRTGETQYF
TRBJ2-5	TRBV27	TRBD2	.	TGTGCCAGCAGTCCCTTTAGCGGGATACAAGAGACCCAGTACTTC	CASSPFSGIQETQYF
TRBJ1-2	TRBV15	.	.	TGTGCCACCAGCAGAGCGTCTGATAGTGGCTACACCTTC	CATSRASDSGYTF
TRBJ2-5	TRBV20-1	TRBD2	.	TGCAGTGCTAGTGTCGAGACTAGCGGGACGAGGGTCCAAGAGACCCAGTACTTC	CSASVETSGTRVQETQYF
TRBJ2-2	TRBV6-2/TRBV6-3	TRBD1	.	TGTGCCAGCAGCCCTACCTCGACAGGGACGGGTACCGGGGAGCTGTTTTTT	CASSPTSTGTGTGELFF
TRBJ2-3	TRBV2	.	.	TGTGCCGGGGGAGGAGAGATCACAGATACGCAGTATTTT	CAGGGEITDTQYF
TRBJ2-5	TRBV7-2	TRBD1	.	TGTGCCAGCAGTTTTGGACAGGGGGTCGAGACCCAGTACTTC	CASSFGQGVETQYF
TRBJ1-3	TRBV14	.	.	TGTGCCAGCAGCCAACTGACAGTTCTTGGAAACACCATATATTTT	CASSQLTVLGNTIYF
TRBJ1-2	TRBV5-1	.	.	TGCGCCAGCAGCGCCGAGGGGGGGTTTGCCTATGGCTACACCTTC	CASSAEGGFAYGYTF
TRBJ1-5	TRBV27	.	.	TGTGCCAGCAGTTTAGGGGAGTCTCAGCCCCAGCATTTT	CASSLGESQPQHF
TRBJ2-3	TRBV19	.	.	TGTGCCAGTAGCCCGGGACAACTCAGCACAGATACGCAGTATTTT	CASSPGQLSTDTQYF
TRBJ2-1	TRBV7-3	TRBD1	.	TGTGCCAGCAGTCCCGGACAGGGATCATTCGGATACAATGAGCAGTTCTTC	CASSPGQGSFGYNEQFF
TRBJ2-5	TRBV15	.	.	TGTGCCACCAGCAGAGATCGGCAGGGGGAGACCCAGTACTTC	CATSRDRQGETQYF
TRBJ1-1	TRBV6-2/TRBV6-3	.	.	TGTGCCAGCAGTTACTCACGGGGTAAAGCTTTCTTT	CASSYSRGKAFF
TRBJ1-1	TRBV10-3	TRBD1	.	TGTGCCATCGGGGCAGGGGGCGAGGGCACTGAAGCTTTCTTT	CAIGAGGEGTEAFF
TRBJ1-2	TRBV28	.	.	TGTGCCAGCACCGCGGGGGCAATAGCTAACTATGGCTACACCTTC	CASTAGAIANYGYTF
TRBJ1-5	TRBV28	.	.	TGTGCCAGCAGTCAACAGGGATGGGGCAATCAGCCCCAGCATTTT	CASSQQGWGNQPQHF
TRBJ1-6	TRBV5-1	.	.	TGCGCCCCCTGGTACCGGTCACCCCTCCACTTT	CAPWYRSPLHF
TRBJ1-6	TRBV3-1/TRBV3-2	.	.	TGTGCCAGCAGCCAACCGGGGAATAATTCACCCCTCCACTTT	CASSQPGNNSPLHF
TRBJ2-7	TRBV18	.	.	TGTGCCAGCTCACCACTTGTAGTGGGACAAGTCGACGAGCAGTACTTC	CASSPLVVGQVDEQYF
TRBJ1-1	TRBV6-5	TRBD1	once	TGTGCCAGCAGACTACAGGGGGCTGACACTGAAGCTTTCTTT	CASRLQGADTEAFF
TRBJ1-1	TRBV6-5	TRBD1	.	TGTGCCAGCAGTTACTCGAATCGACAGGGGAGGACTGAAGCTTTCTTT	CASSYSNRQGRTEAFF
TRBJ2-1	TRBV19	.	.	TGTGCCAGTAGTAGGGCCCGTAGAGATGTCAATGAGCAGTTCTTC	CASSRARRDVNEQFF
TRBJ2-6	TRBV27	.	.	TGTGCCAGCAGGGCCCCGGGTTGGGGAAAGGGGGCTGGGGCCAACGTCCTGACTTTC	CASRAPGWGKGAGANVLTF
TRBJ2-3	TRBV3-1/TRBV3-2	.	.	TGTGCCAGCAGCCAATTAACAGGGCCAGATACGCAGTATTTT	CASSQLTGPDTQYF
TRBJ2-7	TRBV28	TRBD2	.	TGTGCCAGCAGTTTAAACGGGAGGGCCGACGAGCAGTACTTC	CASSLNGRADEQYF
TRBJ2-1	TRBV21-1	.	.	TGTGCCAGCAGCAAAGAGGAGCGGCGGGAGAAGGCCTACAATGAGCAGTTCTTC	CASSKEERREKAYNEQFF
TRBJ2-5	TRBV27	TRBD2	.	TGTGCCAGCAGTTTAGGACTAGCGGGAGGAGGAGAGACCCAGTACTTC	CASSLGLAGGGETQYF
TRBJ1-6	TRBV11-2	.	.	TGTGCCAGCAGCCTTATTAATTCACCCCTCCACTTT	CASSLINSPLHF
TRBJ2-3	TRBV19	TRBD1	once	TGTGCCAGTAGTCGGGGACAGGGTGGGAGAGATACGCAGTATTTT	CASSRGQGGRDTQYF
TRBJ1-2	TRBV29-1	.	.	TGCAGCGTTGAAGGGTCCGGAGTTTATGGCTACACCTTC	CSVEGSGVYGYTF
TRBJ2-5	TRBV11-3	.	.	TGTGCCAGCAGCGAAGGAGTCCCCTGGGCAGGGGAAGAGACCCAGTACTTC	CASSEGVPWAGEETQYF
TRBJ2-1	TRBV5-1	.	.	TGCGCCAGCAGCTTGATCTCCGGGATCACCTACAATGAGCAGTTCTTC	CASSLISGITYNEQFF
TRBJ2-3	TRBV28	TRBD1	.	TGTGCCAGCAGTTGGGGGACAGCCATGAATACGCAGTATTTT	CASSWGTAMNTQYF
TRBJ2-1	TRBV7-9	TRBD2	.	TGTGCCAGCAGCACTAGCGGGGGGGACAATGAGCAGTTCTTC	CASSTSGGDNEQFF
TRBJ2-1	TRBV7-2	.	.	TGTGCCAGCAGCCCCCGGATAGCGGAACTACAGTTCTTC	CASSPRIAELQFF
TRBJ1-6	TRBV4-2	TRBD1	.	TGTGCCAGCAGCCACGACAGGGGCCTTTATAATTCACCCCTCCACTTT	CASSHDRGLYNSPLHF
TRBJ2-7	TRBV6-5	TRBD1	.	TGTGCCAGCAGTAATCCCGGGACAGCCTTCTACGAGCAGTACTTC	CASSNPGTAFYEQYF
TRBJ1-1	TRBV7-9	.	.	TGTGCCAGCAGCTTGCGGACAGAAAACACTGAAGCTTTCTTT	CASSLRTENTEAFF
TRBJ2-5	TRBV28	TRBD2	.	TGTGCCAGCAGTTTACGTGTCTATGGGACTAGGAAGGAAGAGACCCAGTACTTC	CASSLRVYGTRKEETQYF
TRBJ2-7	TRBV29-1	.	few	TGCAGCGTCGGAAGAACAGGGCACGAGCAGTACTTC	CSVGRTGHEQYF
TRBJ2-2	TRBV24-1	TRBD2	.	TGTGCCACCAGTGACCCCACTAGCGGGAGGCAAAACACCGGGGAGCTGTTTTTT	CATSDPTSGRQNTGELFF
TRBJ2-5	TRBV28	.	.	TGTGCCAGCAGTTTGTGGCAGGGGCAAGAGACCCAGTACTTC	CASSLWQGQETQYF
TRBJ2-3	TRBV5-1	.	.	TGCGCCAGCAGCATCGGACAGAGCACAGATACGCAGTATTTT	CASSIGQSTDTQYF